This entry features one TCR beta chain sequence. Its antigen is undetermined. These data come from a study of post-analysis software for immune sequencing data. Study context: The study covered relapsing-remitting, secondary progressive and progressive-relapsing courses of multiple sclerosis. Study observations and caveats: Compared with controls, patients had more of 4 to 6 TRBV segments, including TRBV5-6, TRBV5-1 and TRBV20-1. In multiple sclerosis, normalized Chao1 diversity was significantly below that of controls. The F measure placed samples prepared in the same batch into strongly shared clusters.

This CDR3 is built from 14 residues. Germline CDR1 is MNHEY and CDR2 is SVGAGI. Between the trimmed V and J ends, which lost 2 bases and 8 bases, there was a span of 15 bases. Unique molecular identifiers were built into the TCR beta cDNA libraries. It was from about 0.94 to 9.7 million T cells that 500,000 or so cDNA molecules came. MiXCR was run by TCRdb on the PCR reads, yielding one entry per CDR3 protein. Among hundreds of thousands of distinct CDR3 sequences listed, about 27% were seen once. What was sequenced was blood. This chain connects TRBV6-5 to TRBJ1-2; D gene uncertain. The sequence was collected from a girl between 10 and 17 years old with multiple sclerosis. This chain's CDR3 is CASSYPSGIRGYTF. As DNA, the CDR3 is TGTGCCAGCAGTTACCCGTCGGGGATCCGGGGCTACACCTTC.